The rows below give T cell receptor beta chains drawn from one sample of a study of beta chain features in type 1 diabetes. Sequenced by immunoSEQ multiplex PCR; TCRdb stores in-frame clones only, minus some. Of about 260,000 clones in the sample, about 70% were seen once. Source material: naive CD4+ T cells from blood. These receptors all stem from a man in his thirties or forties in good health. The CDR3 runs from the conserved cysteine through the conserved F or W. The order of the fields is V gene, J gene, CDR3 protein.

V gene: TRBV2
J gene: TRBJ1-2
CDR3 protein: CASSDGRQIGYTF

V gene: TRBV30
J gene: TRBJ2-5
CDR3 protein: CAWSGGLRETQYF

V gene: TRBV7-2
J gene: TRBJ2-6
CDR3 protein: CASSLVGTGANVLTF

V gene: TRBV29-1
J gene: TRBJ2-4
CDR3 protein: CSVVKGRKGPEGFGKNIQYF

V gene: TRBV28
J gene: TRBJ2-1
CDR3 protein: CASSPIAGLSSYNEQFF

V gene: TRBV5-1
J gene: TRBJ2-5
CDR3 protein: CASSLGGIKTQYF

V gene: TRBV29-1
J gene: TRBJ2-7
CDR3 protein: CSVMDGGKDEQYF

V gene: TRBV5-1
J gene: TRBJ1-2
CDR3 protein: CASSSDPHNYGYTF

V gene: TRBV9
J gene: TRBJ2-1
CDR3 protein: CASSVLAGSSYNEQFF

V gene: TRBV5-1
J gene: TRBJ1-6
CDR3 protein: CASSPRTGWNSPLHF

V gene: TRBV20-1
J gene: TRBJ2-1
CDR3 protein: CSARNAYEQFF

V gene: TRBV14
J gene: TRBJ2-3
CDR3 protein: CASSGGEASTDTQYF

V gene: TRBV29-1
J gene: TRBJ2-5
CDR3 protein: CSVGQGRAETQYF

V gene: TRBV30
J gene: TRBJ1-1
CDR3 protein: CAWSVHNEAFF

V gene: TRBV29-1
J gene: TRBJ1-1
CDR3 protein: CSVAKNTEAFF

V gene: TRBV5-6
J gene: TRBJ1-1
CDR3 protein: CASSFGRNTEAFF

V gene: TRBV19
J gene: TRBJ2-3
CDR3 protein: CASSMGQLTDTQYF